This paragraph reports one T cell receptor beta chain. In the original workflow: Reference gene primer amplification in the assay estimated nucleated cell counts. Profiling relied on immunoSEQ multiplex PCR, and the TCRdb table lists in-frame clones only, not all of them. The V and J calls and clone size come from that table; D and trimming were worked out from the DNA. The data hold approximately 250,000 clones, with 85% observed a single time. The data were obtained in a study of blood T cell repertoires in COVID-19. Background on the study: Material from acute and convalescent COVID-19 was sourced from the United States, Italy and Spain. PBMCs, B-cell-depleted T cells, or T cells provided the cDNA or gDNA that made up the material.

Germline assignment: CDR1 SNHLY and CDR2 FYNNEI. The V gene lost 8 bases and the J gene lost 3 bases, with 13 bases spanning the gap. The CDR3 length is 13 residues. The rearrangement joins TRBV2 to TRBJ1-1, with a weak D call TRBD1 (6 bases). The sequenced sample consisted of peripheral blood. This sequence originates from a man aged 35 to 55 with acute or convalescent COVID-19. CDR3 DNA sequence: TGTGCCAGCCGGACCTACAGGGACACTGAAGCTTTCTTT. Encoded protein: CASRTYRDTEAFF.